This T cell receptor (beta chain) was recorded in a study of T cells after yellow fever vaccination. About the research overall: Those fractions that held only low numbers of cells were prepared using the SMART-Seq v4 Ultra Low Input RNA kit. Study-level points and caveats: Researchers report a weaker secondary response that nonetheless peaked faster, day 5 versus 15.

The study made its TCR cDNA through 5'RACE template switching. That step introduced a universal primer site along with UMIs. A single record per CDR3 protein comes from TCRdb applying MiXCR to the 5' RACE reads. The sample gives 300,000 to 350,000 distinct CDR3 sequences, roughly 4% of which show up once; approximately 24% is in the top ten. This clonotype was seen ten or more times. The target antigen is unknown. Losses at the gene ends were 5 bases for V and 12 bases for J; bases not matched to a gene: 12. CDR1 SGHTA and CDR2 FQGNSA come from the germline V gene. The CDR3 extends over 14 amino acids.

The receptor was isolated from a man between 18 and 29 years old who received the YFV17D yellow fever vaccine. V usage is TRBV7-2 and J usage is TRBJ2-1; 8 positions match TRBD2. This specimen consisted of PBMCs, obtained 5 days after the yellow fever booster vaccination. The CDR3 nucleotides read TGTGCCAGCAGCCCTGTTAGACAGCGGGGGTTGCAGTTCTTC. This translates into CASSPVRQRGLQFF.